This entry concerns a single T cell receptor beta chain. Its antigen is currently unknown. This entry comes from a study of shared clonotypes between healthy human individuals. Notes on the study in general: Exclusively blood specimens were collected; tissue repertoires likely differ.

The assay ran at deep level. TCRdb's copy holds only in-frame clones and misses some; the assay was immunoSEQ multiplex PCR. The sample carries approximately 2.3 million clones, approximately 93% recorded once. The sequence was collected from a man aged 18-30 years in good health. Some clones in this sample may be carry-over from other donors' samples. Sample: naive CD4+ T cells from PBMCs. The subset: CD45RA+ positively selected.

DNA for the CDR3: TGTGCCTGCAAAACAACCGCCTACAATGAGCAGTTCTTC. This sequence encodes CACKTTAYNEQFF. The chain is built from TRBV30 and TRBJ2-1; unclear D gene. The germline gives CDR1 GTSNPN, CDR2 SVGIG (reference sequence). The V and J ends lost 6 bases and 2 bases respectively, with 11 bases between them. The CDR3 is 13 residues long.